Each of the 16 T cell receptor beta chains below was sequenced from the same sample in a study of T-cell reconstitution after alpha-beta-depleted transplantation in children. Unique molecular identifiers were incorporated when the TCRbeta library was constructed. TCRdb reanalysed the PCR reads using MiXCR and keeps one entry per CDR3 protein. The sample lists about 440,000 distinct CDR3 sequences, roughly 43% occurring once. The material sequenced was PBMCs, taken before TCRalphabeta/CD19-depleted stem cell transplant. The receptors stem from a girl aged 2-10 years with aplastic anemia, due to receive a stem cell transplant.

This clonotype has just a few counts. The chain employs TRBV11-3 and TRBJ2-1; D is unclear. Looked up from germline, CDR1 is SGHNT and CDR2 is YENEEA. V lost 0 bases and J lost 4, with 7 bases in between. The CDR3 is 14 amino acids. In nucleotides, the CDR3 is TGTGCCAGCAGCTTAGACTCTTATTACAATGAGCAGTTCTTC. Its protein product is CASSLDSYYNEQFF.

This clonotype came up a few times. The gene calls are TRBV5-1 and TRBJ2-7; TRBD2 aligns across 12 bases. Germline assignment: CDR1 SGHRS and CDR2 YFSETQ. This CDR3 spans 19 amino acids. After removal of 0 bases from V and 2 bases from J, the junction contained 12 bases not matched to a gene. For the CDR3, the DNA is TGCGCCAGCAGCTTGGCCTTTTCTCTAGCGGGAGGGCGGCCCTACGAGCAGTACTTC. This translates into CASSLAFSLAGGRPYEQYF.

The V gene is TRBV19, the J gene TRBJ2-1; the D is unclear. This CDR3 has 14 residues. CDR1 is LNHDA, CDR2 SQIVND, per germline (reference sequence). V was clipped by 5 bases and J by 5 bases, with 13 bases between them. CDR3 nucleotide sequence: TGTGCCAGTAGTCCGATAGAGACCAACAATGAGCAGTTCTTC. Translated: CASSPIETNNEQFF.

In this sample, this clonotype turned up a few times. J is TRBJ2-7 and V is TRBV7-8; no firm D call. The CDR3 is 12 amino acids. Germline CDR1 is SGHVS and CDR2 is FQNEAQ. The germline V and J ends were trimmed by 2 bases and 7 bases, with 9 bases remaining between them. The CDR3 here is CASSLSGAEQYF. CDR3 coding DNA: TGTGCCAGCAGCTTATCGGGCGCAGAGCAGTACTTC.

CDR3 region: CSASLGQPMSHSPLHF. Here the CDR3 DNA reads TGCAGTGCTAGTCTTGGCCAACCAATGTCCCATTCACCCCTCCACTTT. The chain joins TRBV20-1 to TRBJ1-6; no reliable D call. V lost 3 bases and J 8 bases, leaving 20 bases between the germline ends. Germline CDR1 is DFQATT and CDR2 is SNEGSKA (reference sequence). The CDR3 has 16 amino acids.

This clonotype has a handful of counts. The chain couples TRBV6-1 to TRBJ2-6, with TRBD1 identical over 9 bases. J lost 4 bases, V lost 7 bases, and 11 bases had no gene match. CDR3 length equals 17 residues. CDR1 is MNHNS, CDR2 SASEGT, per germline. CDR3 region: CASIKGQGALGANVLTF. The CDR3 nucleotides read TGTGCCAGCATAAAGGGACAGGGAGCTCTGGGGGCCAACGTCCTGACTTTC.

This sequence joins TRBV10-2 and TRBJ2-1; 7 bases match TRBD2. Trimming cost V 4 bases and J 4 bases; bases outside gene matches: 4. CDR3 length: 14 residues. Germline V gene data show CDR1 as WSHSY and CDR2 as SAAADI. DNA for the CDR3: TGCGCCAGCAGTGCCGGGGAGGGGTACAATGAGCAGTTCTTC. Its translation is CASSAGEGYNEQFF.

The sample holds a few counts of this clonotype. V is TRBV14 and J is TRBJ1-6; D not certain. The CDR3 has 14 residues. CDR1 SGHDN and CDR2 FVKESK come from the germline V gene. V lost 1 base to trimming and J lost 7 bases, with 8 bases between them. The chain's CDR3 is CASSQGLRNSPLHF. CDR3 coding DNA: TGTGCCAGCAGCCAAGGTTTAAGGAATTCACCCCTCCACTTT.

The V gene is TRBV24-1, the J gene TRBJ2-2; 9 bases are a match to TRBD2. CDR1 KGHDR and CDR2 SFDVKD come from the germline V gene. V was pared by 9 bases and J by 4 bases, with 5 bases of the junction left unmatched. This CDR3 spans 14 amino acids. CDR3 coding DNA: TGTGCCACCGCGCGGGAGGGCCGCACCGGGGAGCTGTTTTTT. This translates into CATAREGRTGELFF.

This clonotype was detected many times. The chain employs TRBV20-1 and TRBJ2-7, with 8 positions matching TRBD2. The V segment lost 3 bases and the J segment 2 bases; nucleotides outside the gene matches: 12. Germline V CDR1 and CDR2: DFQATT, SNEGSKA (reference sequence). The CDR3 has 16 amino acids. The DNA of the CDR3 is TGCAGTGCTAGCTCCTTTCAAGCGGGAGTAGCCTACGAGCAGTACTTC. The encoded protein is CSASSFQAGVAYEQYF.

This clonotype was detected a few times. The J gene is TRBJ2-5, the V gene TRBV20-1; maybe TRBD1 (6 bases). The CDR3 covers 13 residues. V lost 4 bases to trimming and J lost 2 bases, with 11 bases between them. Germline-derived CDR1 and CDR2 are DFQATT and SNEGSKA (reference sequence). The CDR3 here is CSATGAGQETQYF. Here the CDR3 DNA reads TGCAGTGCTACAGGGGCCGGTCAAGAGACCCAGTACTTC.

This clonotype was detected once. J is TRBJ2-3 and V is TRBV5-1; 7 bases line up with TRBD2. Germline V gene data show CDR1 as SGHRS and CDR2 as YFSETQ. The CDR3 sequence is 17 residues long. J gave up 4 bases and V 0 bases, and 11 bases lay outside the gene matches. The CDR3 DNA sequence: TGCGCCAGCAGCTTGGGACCTCGGGGCGGGAGTGCAGATACGCAGTATTTT. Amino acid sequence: CASSLGPRGGSADTQYF.

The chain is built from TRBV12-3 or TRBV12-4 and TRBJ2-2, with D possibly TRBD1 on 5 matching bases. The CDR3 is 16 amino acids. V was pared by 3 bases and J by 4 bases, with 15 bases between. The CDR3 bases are TGTGCCAGCAGTTTTAGGCAGGGTCTTAGCACCGGGGAGCTGTTTTTT. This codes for CASSFRQGLSTGELFF.

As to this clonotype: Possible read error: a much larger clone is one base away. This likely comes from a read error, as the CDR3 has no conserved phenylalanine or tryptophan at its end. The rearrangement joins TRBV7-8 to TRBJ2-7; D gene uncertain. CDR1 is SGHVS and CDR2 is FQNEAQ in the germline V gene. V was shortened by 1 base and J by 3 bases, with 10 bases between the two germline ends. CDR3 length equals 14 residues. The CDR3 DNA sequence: TGTGCCAGCAGCTTAGTTGCAGCCCACTACGAGCAGTACTAC. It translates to CASSLVAAHYEQYY.

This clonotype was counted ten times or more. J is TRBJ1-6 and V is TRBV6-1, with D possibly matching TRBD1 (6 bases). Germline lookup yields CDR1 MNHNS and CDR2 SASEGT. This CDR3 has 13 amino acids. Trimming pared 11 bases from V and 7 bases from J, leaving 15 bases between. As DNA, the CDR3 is TGTGCCGTATGGGGGGCAGGGAATTCACCCCTCCACTTT. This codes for CAVWGAGNSPLHF.

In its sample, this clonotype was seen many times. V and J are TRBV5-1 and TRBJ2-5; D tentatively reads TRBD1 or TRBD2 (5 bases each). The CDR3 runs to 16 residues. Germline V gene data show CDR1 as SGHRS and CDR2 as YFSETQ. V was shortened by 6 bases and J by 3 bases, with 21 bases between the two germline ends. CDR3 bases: TGCGCCAGCACCACCAGCGGCAGGGTGGGTGAAGAGACCCAGTACTTC. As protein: CASTTSGRVGEETQYF.